This T cell receptor (beta chain) was profiled in a study of blood T cell repertoires in COVID-19. There are 21 residues in the CDR3. Germline V CDR1 and CDR2: KGHSH, LQKENI. After removal of 4 bases from V and 4 bases from J, the junction contained 21 bases not matched to a gene. TCRdb keeps only in-frame clones here, not all; method: immunoSEQ multiplex PCR. There are under 200,000 clones in the sample; less than 90% occur only once, and 4% lies in the top ten. The TCR sequence derives from an older woman with acute or convalescent COVID-19. The chain is built from TRBV18 and TRBJ2-2, with 10 nucleotides matching TRBD2. Material for sequencing was peripheral blood. CDR3 bases: TGTGCCAGCTCACTCAACATAGGAAAAGCGGGAGGGCCTCCGAGCACCGGGGAGCTGTTTTTT. Protein product: CASSLNIGKAGGPPSTGELFF.